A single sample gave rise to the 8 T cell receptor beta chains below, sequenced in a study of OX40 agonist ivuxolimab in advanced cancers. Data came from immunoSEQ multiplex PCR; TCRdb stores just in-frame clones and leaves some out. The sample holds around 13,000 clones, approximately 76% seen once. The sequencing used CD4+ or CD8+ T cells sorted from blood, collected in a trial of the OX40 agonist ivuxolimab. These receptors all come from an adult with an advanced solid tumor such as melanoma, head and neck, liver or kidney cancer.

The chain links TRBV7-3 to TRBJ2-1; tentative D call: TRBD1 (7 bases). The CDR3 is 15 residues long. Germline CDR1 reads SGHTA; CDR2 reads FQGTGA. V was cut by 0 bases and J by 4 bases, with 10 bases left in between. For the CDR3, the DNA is TGTGCCAGCAGCTTAACGGCGGGACAGTACAATGAGCAGTTCTTC. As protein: CASSLTAGQYNEQFF.

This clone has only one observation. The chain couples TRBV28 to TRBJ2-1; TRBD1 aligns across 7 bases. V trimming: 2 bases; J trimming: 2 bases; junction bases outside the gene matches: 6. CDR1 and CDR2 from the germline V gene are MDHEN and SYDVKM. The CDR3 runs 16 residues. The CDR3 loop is CASSLRQGDPYNEQFF. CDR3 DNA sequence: TGTGCCAGCAGTTTAAGGCAGGGGGACCCCTACAATGAGCAGTTCTTC.

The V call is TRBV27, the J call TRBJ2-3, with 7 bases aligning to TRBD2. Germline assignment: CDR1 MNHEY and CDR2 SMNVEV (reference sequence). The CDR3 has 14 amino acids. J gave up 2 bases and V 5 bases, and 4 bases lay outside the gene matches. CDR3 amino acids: CASSGGSITDTQYF. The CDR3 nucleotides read TGTGCCAGCAGTGGCGGGAGCATCACAGATACGCAGTATTTT.

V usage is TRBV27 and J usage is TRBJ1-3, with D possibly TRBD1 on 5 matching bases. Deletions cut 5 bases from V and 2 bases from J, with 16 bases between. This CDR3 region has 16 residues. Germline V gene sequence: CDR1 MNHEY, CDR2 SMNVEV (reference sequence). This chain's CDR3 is CASSPDRTGTGNTIYF. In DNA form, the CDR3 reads TGTGCCAGCAGTCCAGACCGTACAGGTACTGGAAACACCATATATTTT.

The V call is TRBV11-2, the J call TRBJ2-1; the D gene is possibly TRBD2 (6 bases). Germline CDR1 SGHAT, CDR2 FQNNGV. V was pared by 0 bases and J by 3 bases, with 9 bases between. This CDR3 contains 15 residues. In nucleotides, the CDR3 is TGTGCCAGCAGCTTAGAGGCTAGCGTCTACAATGAGCAGTTCTTC. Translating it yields CASSLEASVYNEQFF. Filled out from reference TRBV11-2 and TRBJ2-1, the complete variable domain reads EAGVAQSPRYKIIEKRQSVAFWCNPISGHATLYWYQQILGQGPKLLIQFQNNGVVDDSQLPKDRFSAERLKGVDSTLKIQPAKLEDSAVYLCASSLEASVYNEQFFGPGTRLTVL.

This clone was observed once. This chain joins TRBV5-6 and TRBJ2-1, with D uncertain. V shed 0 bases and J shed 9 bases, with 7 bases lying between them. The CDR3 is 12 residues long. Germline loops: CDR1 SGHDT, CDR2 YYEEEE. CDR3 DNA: TGTGCCAGCAGCTTGGGAGCAGGTGAGCAGTTCTTC. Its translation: CASSLGAGEQFF.

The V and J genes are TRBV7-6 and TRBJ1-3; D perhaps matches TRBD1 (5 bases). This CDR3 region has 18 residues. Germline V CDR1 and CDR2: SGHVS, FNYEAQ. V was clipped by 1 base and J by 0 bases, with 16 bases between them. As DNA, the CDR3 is TGTGCCAGCAGCTTAGGACCCACCACAGGTTACTCTGGAAACACCATATATTTT. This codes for CASSLGPTTGYSGNTIYF.

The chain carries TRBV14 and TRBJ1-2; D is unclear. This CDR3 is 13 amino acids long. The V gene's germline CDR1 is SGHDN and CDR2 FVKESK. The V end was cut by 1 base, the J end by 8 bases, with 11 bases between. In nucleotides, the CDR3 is TGTGCCAGCAGCCAAGGTCCTATGGGGGGCTACACCTTC. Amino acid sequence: CASSQGPMGGYTF. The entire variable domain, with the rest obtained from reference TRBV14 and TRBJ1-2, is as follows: EAGVTQFPSHSVIEKGQTVTLRCDPISGHDNLYWYRRVMGKEIKFLLHFVKESKQDESGMPNNRFLAERTGGTYSTLKVQPAELEDSGVYFCASSQGPMGGYTFGSGTRLTVV.